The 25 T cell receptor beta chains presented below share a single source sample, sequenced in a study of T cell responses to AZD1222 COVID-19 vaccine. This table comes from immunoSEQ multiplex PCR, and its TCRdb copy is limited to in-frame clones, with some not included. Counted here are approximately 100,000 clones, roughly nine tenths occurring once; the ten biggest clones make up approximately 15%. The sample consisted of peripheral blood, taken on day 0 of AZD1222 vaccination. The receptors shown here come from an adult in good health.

CDR3 sequence: CASSQWGYEQYF. In DNA, the CDR3 is TGTGCCAGCAGCCAATGGGGGTACGAGCAGTACTTC. V and J are TRBV9 and TRBJ2-7; D may correspond to TRBD1 or TRBD2 (5 bases each). V was trimmed by 4 bases and J by 4 bases, leaving 9 bases between them. This CDR3 has 12 amino acids. Germline lookup yields CDR1 SGDLS and CDR2 YYNGEE.

CDR3 in amino acids: CASSFNGNTEAFF. The CDR3 nucleotides read TGCGCCAGCAGCTTTAACGGCAACACTGAAGCTTTCTTT. The rearrangement links TRBV5-1 to TRBJ1-1; no definite D call. This CDR3 spans 13 amino acids. Germline CDR1 SGHRS, CDR2 YFSETQ. V was trimmed by 2 bases and J by 2 bases, leaving 7 bases between them.

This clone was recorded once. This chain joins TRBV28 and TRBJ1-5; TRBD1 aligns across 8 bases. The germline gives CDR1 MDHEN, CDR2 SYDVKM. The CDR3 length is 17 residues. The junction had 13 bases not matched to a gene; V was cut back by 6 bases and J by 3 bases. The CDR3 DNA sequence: TGTGCCAGCAGCCTACCCTGGTTGGGACAGGACAATCAGCCCCAGCATTTT. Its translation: CASSLPWLGQDNQPQHF.

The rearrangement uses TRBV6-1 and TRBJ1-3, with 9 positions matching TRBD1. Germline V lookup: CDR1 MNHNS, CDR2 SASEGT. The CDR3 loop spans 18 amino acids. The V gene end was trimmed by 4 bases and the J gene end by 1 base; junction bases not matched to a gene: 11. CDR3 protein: CASSVTGGLGLSGNTIYF. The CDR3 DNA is TGTGCCAGCAGTGTCACAGGGGGCTTGGGTTTGTCTGGAAACACCATATATTTT.

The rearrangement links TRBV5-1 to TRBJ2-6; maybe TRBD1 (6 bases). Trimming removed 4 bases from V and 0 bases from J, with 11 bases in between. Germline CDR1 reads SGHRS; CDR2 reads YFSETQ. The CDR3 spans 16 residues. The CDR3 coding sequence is TGCGCCAGCAGCCCCTCGACAGGCTCTGGGGCCAACGTCCTGACTTTC. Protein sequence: CASSPSTGSGANVLTF.

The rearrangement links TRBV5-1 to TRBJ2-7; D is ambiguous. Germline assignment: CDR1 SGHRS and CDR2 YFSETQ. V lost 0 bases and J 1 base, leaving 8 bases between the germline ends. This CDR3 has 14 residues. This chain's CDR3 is CASSLAGQSYEQYF. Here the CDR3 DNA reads TGCGCCAGCAGCTTGGCCGGGCAATCCTACGAGCAGTACTTC.

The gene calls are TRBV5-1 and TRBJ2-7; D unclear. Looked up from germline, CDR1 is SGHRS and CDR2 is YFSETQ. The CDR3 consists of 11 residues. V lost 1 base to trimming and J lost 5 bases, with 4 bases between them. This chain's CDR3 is CASSLRDEQYF. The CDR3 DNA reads TGCGCCAGCAGCTTGAGGGACGAGCAGTACTTC.

CDR3 sequence reads: CATSDLGRAAVGEQFF. CDR3 bases: TGTGCCACCAGTGATTTAGGGAGGGCGGCCGTCGGTGAGCAGTTCTTC. This chain uses TRBV24-1 with TRBJ2-1; 7 positions match TRBD2. The V gene end was trimmed by 1 base and the J gene end by 9 bases; junction bases not matched to a gene: 11. This CDR3 comprises 16 residues. Germline V gene sequence: CDR1 KGHDR, CDR2 SFDVKD.

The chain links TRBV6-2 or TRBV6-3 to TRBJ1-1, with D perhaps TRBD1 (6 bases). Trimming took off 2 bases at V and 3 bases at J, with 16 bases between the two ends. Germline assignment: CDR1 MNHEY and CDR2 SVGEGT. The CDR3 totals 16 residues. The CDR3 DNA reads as TGTGCCAGCAGTTACCCGGCAGGCAAGGGGGACACTGAAGCTTTCTTT. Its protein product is CASSYPAGKGDTEAFF.

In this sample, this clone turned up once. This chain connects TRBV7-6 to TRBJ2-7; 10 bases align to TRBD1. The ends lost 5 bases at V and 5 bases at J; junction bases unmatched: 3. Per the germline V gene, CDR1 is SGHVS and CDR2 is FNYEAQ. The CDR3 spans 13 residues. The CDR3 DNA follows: TGTGCCAGCAGCCTGGGACAGGGGAACGAGCAGTACTTC. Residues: CASSLGQGNEQYF.

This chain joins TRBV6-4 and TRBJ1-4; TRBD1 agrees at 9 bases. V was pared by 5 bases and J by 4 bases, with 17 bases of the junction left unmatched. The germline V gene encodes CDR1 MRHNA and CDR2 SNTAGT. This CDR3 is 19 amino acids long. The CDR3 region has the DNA TGTGCCAGCAGTTCGCGACAGGGGGGGCACCCGCCTCTTAATGAAAAACTGTTTTTT. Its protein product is CASSSRQGGHPPLNEKLFF.

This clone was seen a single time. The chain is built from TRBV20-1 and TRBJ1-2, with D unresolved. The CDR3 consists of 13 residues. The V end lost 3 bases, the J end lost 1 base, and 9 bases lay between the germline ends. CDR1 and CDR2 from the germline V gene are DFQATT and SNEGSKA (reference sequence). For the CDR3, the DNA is TGCAGTGCTAGTCGCCCGAGTAACTATGGCTACACCTTC. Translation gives CSASRPSNYGYTF.

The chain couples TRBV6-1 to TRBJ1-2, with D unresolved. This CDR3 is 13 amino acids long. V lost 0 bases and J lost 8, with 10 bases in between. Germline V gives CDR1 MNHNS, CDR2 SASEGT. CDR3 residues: CASSEASFDGYTF. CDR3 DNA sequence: TGTGCCAGCAGTGAAGCGTCCTTTGACGGCTACACCTTC.

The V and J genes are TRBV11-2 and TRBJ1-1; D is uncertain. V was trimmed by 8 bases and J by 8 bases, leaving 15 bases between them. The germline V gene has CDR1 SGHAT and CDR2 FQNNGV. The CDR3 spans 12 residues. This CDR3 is CASSPNSLEAFF. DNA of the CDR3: TGTGCCAGCTCCCCGAACTCTTTGGAAGCTTTCTTT.

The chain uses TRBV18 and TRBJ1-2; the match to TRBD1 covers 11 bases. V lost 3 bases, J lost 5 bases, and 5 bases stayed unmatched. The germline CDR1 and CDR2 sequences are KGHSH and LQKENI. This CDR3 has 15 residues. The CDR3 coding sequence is TGTGCCAGCTCACCCGGGACAGGGGGGACGTATGGCTACACCTTC. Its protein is CASSPGTGGTYGYTF.

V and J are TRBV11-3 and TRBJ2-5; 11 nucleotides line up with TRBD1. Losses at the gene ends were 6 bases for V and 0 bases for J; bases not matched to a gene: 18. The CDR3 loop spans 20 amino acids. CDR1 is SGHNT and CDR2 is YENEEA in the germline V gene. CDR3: CASSQPTLGTGGRNQETQYF. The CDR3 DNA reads TGTGCCAGCAGTCAGCCCACCCTCGGGACAGGGGGGAGGAACCAAGAGACCCAGTACTTC.

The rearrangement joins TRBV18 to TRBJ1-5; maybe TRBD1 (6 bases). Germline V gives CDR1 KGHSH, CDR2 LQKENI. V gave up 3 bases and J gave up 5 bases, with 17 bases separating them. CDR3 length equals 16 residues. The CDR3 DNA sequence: TGTGCCAGCTCACCGATTTCCGGGACAAATTATCAGCCCCAGCATTTT. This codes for CASSPISGTNYQPQHF.

The CDR3 protein is CASSLVGGNTEAFF. DNA of the CDR3: TGCGCCAGCAGCTTGGTGGGAGGGAACACTGAAGCTTTCTTT. The rearrangement links TRBV5-1 to TRBJ1-1; unclear D gene. There are 14 residues in the CDR3. Germline V gives CDR1 SGHRS, CDR2 YFSETQ. Trimming took 0 bases from V and 1 from J, leaving 7 bases between them.

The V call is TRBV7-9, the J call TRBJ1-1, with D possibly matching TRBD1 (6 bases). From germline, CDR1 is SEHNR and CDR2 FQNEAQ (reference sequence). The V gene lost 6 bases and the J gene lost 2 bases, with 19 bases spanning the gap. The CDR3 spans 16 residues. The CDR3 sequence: CASSPNGGRLNTEAFF. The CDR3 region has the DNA TGTGCCAGCAGTCCAAATGGGGGGCGACTTAACACTGAAGCTTTCTTT.

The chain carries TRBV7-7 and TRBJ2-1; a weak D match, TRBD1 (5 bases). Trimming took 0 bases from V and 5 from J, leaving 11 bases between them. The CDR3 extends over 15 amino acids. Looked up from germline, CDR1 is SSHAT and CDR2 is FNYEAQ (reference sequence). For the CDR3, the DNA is TGTGCCAGCAGCTTAGCCCAGGGTTCCCACAATGAGCAGTTCTTC. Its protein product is CASSLAQGSHNEQFF.

Here the CDR3 reads CASSSPGQGENEQFF. CDR3 nucleotide sequence: TGTGCCAGCAGTTCACCGGGACAGGGGGAGAATGAGCAGTTCTTC. The chain uses TRBV27 and TRBJ2-1; 11 bases line up with TRBD1. The CDR3 is 15 residues long. Germline lookup yields CDR1 MNHEY and CDR2 SMNVEV (reference sequence). After removal of 4 bases from V and 7 bases from J, the junction contained 6 bases not matched to a gene.

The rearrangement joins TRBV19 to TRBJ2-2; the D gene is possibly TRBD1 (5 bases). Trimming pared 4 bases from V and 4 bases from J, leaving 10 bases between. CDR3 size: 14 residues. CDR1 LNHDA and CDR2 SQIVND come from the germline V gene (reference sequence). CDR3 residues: CASSSHTGTGELFF. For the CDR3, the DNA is TGTGCCAGTAGTAGTCACACAGGCACCGGGGAGCTGTTTTTT.

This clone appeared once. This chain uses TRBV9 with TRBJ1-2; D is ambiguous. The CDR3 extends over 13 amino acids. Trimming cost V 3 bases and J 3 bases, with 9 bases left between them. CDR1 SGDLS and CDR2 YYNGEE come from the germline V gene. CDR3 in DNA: TGTGCCAGCAGCGCTGGCCGATACTATGGCTACACCTTC. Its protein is CASSAGRYYGYTF.

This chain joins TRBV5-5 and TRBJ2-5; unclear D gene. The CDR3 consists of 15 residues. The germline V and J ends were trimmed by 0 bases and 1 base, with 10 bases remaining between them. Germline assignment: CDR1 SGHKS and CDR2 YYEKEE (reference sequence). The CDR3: CASSLGVGPQETQYF. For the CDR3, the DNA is TGTGCCAGCAGCTTGGGTGTAGGGCCCCAAGAGACCCAGTACTTC.

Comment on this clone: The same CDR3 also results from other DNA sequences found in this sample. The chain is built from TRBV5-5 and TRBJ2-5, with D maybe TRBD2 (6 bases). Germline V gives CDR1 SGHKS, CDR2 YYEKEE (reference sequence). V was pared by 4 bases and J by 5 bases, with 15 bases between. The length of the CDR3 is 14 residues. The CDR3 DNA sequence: TGTGCCAGCAGCCTCGGGGGACCAGGGGAGACCCAGTACTTC. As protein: CASSLGGPGETQYF.